The T cell receptor (beta chain) described here comes from a study of neoadjuvant anti-PD-1 for oral cavity cancer. Study-level background: Patients without progression got a fourth dose around day 43. Findings and caveats of the study: Post-nivolumab, blood T cell clonality was significantly elevated in non-responders.

About this clone itself: Its antigen is unknown.

Time point defined: after neoadjuvant nivolumab, at surgical resection. The repertoire was sequenced with immunoSEQ multiplex PCR; TCRdb's copy has only in-frame clones and lacks some. The sample consists of around 14,000 clones, around 70% of them appearing once. The material sequenced was PBMCs, taken after nivolumab (anti-PD-1) treatment. This clonotype was sampled from a person aged 35 to 85 with oral cavity squamous cell carcinoma.

The DNA of the CDR3 is TGTGCCAGTAGTATGGCGGGCGAGAATGGCTACACCTTC. This sequence encodes CASSMAGENGYTF. This sequence joins TRBV19 and TRBJ1-2; unclear D gene. The CDR3 loop spans 13 amino acids. The ends were cut back, 3 bases at V and 6 bases at J, with 11 bases in the middle. From germline, CDR1 is LNHDA and CDR2 SQIVND (reference sequence).